This T cell receptor (beta chain) was identified during a study of beta chain features in type 1 diabetes. Germline V lookup: CDR1 SQVTM, CDR2 ANQGSEA. The CDR3 contains 15 residues. V lost 3 bases to trimming and J lost 5 bases, with 19 bases between them. General study points: Shortening of TCRB CDR3s, moderate but significant, appeared in all four CD4+ subsets of Type 1 diabetes patients.

Of the isolated RNA, all was reverse transcribed, and so the sequenced material was expressed TCRB transcripts. Measured with immunoSEQ multiplex PCR; TCRdb has only the in-frame clones, and not every one. The sample has approximately 150,000 clones; roughly 60% are singletons. As to this clone: As yet, its antigen is unknown.

This receptor was obtained from a young man with type 1 diabetes. This chain links TRBV29-1 with TRBJ1-2; weak D call: TRBD1 (5 bases). The sequenced sample was naive CD4+ T cells from blood. This CDR3 is CSVDHTMGTPYGYTF. The CDR3 region has the DNA TGCAGCGTTGATCACACAATGGGGACCCCATATGGCTACACCTTC.